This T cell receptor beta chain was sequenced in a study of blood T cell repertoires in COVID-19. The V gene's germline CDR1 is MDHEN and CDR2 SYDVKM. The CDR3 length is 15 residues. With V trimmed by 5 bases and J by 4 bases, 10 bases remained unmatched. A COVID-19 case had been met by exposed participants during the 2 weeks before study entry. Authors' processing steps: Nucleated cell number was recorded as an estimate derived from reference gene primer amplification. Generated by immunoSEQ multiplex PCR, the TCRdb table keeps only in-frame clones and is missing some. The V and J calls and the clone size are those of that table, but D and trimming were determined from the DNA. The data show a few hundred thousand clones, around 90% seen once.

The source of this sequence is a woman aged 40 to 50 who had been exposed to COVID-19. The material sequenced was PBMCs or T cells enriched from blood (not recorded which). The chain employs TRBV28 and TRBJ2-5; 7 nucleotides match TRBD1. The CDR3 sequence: CASSGRDRPLETQYF. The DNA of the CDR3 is TGTGCCAGCAGTGGCCGGGACAGACCCTTAGAGACCCAGTACTTC.